This T cell receptor (beta chain) was sequenced in a study of a mutant IDH1 vaccine in newly diagnosed glioma. Study summary: Antecedent treatment encompassed radiotherapy, temozolomide, or their combination; the majority received both.

Germline CDR1 reads SGHRS; CDR2 reads YFSETQ. Trimming at V came to 0 bases and at J to 5 bases, leaving 8 bases not matched to a gene. The CDR3 sequence is 16 residues long. Clones were read by immunoSEQ multiplex PCR, and TCRdb kept only the in-frame ones, dropping some. The table records about 88,000 clones, approximately 80% of them present only once. Time point here: baseline, week 1 (first vaccination visit). Treatment defined: pre-vaccination baseline after standard-of-care therapy. This chain uses TRBV5-1 with TRBJ1-5; TRBD1 aligns across 7 bases. The starting material was PBMCs, obtained from a glioma patient treated with radiotherapy, temozolomide or both. This receptor was taken from a man in his forties with glioma. Some clones in this sample may be carry-over from other donors' samples. The CDR3 loop reads CASSLGTGDIHQPQHF. Written as DNA, the CDR3 is TGCGCCAGCAGCTTGGGTACAGGGGACATCCATCAGCCCCAGCATTTT.